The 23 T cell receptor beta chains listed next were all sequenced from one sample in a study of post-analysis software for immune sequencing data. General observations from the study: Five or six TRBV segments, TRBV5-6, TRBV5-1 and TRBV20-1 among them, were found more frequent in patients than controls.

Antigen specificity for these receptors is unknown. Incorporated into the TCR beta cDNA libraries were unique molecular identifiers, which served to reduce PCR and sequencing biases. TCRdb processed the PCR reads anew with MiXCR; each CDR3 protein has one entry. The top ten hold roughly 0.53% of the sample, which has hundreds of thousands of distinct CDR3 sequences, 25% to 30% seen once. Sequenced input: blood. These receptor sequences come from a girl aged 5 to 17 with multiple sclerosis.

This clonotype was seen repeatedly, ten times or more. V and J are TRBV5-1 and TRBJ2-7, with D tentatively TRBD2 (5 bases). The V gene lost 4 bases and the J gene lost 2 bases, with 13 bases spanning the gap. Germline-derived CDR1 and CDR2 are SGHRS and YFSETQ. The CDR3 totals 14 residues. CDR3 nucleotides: TGCGCCAGCAGCGAACGGACCGGGACCTACGAGCAGTACTTC. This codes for CASSERTGTYEQYF.

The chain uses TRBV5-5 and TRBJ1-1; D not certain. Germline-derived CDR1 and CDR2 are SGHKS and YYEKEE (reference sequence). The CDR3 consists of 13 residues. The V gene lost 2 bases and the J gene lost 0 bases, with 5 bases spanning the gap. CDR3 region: CASSFSVNTEAFF. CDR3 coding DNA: TGTGCCAGCAGCTTTTCAGTGAACACTGAAGCTTTCTTT.

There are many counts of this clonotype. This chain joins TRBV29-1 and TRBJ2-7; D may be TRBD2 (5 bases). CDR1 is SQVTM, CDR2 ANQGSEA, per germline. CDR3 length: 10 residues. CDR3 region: CTLRGYEQYF. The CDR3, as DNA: TGCACCCTCCGGGGCTACGAGCAGTACTTC.

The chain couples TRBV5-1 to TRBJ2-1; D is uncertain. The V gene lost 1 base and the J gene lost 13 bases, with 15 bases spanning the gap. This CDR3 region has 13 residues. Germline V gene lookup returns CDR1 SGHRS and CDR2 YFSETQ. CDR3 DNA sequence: TGCGCCAGCAGCTTGAAAGGTTCGGCAGGACAGTTCTTC. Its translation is CASSLKGSAGQFF.

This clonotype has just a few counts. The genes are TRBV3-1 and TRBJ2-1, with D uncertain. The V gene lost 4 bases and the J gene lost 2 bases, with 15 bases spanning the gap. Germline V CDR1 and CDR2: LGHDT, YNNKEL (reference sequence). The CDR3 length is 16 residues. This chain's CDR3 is CASSPSRMAPYNEQFF. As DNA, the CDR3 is TGTGCCAGCAGCCCCAGCCGGATGGCTCCCTACAATGAGCAGTTCTTC.

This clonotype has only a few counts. The CDR3 is CATSRDPQGIEKLFF. The DNA of the CDR3 is TGTGCCACCAGCAGAGATCCACAGGGAATCGAAAAACTGTTTTTT. The chain employs TRBV15 and TRBJ1-4; D is perhaps TRBD1 (6 bases). V was cut by 0 bases and J by 8 bases, with 13 bases left in between. Germline V gene sequence: CDR1 LNHNV, CDR2 YYDKDF (reference sequence). The CDR3 is made up of 15 amino acids.

The CDR3 loop is CASSFLGHNYEQYF. In DNA form, the CDR3 reads TGTGCCAGCAGTTTCCTCGGCCACAACTACGAGCAGTACTTC. The rearrangement links TRBV6-6 to TRBJ2-7, with D unresolved. The V gene's germline CDR1 is MNHNY and CDR2 SVGAGI (reference sequence). The CDR3 sequence is 14 residues long. Trimming removed 4 bases at V and 3 bases at J, with 13 bases between.

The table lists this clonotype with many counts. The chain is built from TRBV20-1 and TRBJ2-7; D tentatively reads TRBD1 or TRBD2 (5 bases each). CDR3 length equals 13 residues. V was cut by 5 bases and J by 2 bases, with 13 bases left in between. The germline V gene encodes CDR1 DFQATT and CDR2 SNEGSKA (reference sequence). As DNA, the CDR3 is TGCAGTGCTTCTCGGGACGCAGCCTACGAGCAGTACTTC. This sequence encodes CSASRDAAYEQYF.

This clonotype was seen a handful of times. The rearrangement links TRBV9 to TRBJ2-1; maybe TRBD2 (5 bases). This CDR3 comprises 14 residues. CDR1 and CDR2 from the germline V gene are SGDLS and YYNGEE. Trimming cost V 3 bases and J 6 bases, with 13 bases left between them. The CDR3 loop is CASSASSGVNEQFF. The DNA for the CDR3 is TGTGCCAGCAGCGCTAGCAGTGGTGTCAATGAGCAGTTCTTC.

The CDR3 bases are TGTGCCAGCAGTGTGGGTTTACGGAGTGAGACCCAGTACTTC. As protein: CASSVGLRSETQYF. The chain couples TRBV2 to TRBJ2-5; D remains ambiguous. The CDR3 length is 14 residues. V dropped 4 bases and J dropped 5 bases, with 14 bases sitting between them. Germline V gene data show CDR1 as SNHLY and CDR2 as FYNNEI. The whole variable domain, filled in from reference TRBV2 and TRBJ2-5, reads EPEVTQTPSHQVTQMGQEVILRCVPISNHLYFYWYRQILGQKVEFLVSFYNNEISEKSEIFDDQFSVERPDGSNFTLKIRSTKLEDSAMYFCASSVGLRSETQYFGPGTRLLVL.

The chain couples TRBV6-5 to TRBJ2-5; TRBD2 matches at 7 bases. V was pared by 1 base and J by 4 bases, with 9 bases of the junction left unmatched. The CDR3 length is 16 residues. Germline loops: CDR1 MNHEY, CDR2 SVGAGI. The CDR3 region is CASSYFPREPGETQYF. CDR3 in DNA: TGTGCCAGCAGTTACTTTCCGCGGGAGCCTGGAGAGACCCAGTACTTC.

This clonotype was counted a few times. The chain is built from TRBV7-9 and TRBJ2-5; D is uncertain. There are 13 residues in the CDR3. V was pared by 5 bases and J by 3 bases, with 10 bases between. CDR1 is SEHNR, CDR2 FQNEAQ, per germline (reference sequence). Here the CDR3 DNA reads TGTGCCAGCAGCCCCCCCCCCAAAGAGACCCAGTACTTC. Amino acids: CASSPPPKETQYF.

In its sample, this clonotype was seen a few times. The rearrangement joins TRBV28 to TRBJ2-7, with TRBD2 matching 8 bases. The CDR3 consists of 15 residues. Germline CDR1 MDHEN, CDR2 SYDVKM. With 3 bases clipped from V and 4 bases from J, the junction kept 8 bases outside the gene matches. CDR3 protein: CASSFGAGALYEQYF. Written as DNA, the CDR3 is TGTGCCAGCAGTTTTGGAGCGGGAGCCCTTTACGAGCAGTACTTC.

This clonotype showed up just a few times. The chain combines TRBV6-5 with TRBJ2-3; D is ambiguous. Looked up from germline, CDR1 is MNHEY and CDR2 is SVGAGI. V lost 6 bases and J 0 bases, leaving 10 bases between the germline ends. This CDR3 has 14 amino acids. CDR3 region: CASRASYSTDTQYF. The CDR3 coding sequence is TGTGCCAGCAGGGCCTCCTATAGCACAGATACGCAGTATTTT.

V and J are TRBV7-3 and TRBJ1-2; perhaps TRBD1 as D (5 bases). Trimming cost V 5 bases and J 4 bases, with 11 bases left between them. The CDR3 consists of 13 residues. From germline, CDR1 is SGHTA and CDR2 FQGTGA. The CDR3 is CASSPDTRYGYTF. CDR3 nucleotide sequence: TGTGCCAGCAGCCCGGACACCCGCTATGGCTACACCTTC.

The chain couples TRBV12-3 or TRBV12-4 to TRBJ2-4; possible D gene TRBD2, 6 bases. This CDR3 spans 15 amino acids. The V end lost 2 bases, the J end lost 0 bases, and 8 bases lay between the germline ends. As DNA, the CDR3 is TGTGCCAGCAGTTTAACGGGGGTAGCCAAAAACATTCAGTACTTC. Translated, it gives CASSLTGVAKNIQYF.

The CDR3 spells CSVAHATGNTGELFF. Here the CDR3 DNA reads TGCAGCGTCGCCCATGCGACAGGGAACACCGGGGAGCTGTTTTTT. The chain uses TRBV29-1 and TRBJ2-2; D perhaps matches TRBD1 (6 bases). CDR1 is SQVTM, CDR2 ANQGSEA, per germline. Trimming pared 6 bases from V and 1 base from J, leaving 15 bases between. This CDR3 has 15 residues.

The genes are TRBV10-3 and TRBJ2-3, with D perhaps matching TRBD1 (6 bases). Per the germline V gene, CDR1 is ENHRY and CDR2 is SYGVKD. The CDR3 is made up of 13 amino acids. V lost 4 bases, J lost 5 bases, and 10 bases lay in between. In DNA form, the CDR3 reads TGTGCCATCAGTGGGGGGCGAGGAGATACGCAGTATTTT. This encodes CAISGGRGDTQYF.

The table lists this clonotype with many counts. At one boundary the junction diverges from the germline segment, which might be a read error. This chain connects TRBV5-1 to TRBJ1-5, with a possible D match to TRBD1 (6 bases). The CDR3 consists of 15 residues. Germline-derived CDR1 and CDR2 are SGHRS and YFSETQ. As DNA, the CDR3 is TGTGCCAGCAGCTCGACAGGCAGTAGCAATCAGCCCCAGCATTTT. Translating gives CASSSTGSSNQPQHF.

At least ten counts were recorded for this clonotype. The CDR3 DNA reads as TGCAGCGTGGTACGCCTCACAGATACGCAGTATTTT. Amino acid sequence: CSVVRLTDTQYF. This chain connects TRBV29-1 to TRBJ2-3, with unresolved D. The germline CDR1 and CDR2 sequences are SQVTM and ANQGSEA. The CDR3 runs 12 residues. V gave up 6 bases and J gave up 2 bases, with 9 bases separating them.

CDR3 loop: CASSLTAVEAFF. The DNA of the CDR3 is TGTGCCAGCAGCTTGACGGCGGTTGAAGCTTTCTTT. This chain links TRBV5-5 with TRBJ1-1, with unresolved D. CDR1 is SGHKS, CDR2 YYEKEE, per germline (reference sequence). Trimming pared 1 base from V and 7 bases from J, leaving 8 bases between. The CDR3 covers 12 residues.

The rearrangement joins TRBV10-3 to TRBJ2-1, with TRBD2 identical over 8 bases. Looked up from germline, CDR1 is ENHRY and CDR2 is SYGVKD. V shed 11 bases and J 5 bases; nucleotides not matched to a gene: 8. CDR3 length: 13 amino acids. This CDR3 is CASWRGADNEQFF. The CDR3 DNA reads TGTGCCTCATGGCGGGGGGCCGACAATGAGCAGTTCTTC.

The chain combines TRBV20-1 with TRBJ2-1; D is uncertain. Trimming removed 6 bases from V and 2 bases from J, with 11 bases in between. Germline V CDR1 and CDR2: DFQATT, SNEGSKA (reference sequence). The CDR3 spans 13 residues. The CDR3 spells CSAPPIPYNEQFF. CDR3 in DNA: TGCAGTGCCCCCCCGATACCCTACAATGAGCAGTTCTTC.